The 27 T cell receptor beta chains in this list originate from one sample, sequenced in a study of shared clonotypes between healthy human individuals. It was CD45RO-negative cells, positively selected for CCR7, that made up naive CD8 cells, with terminally differentiated effector memory CD45RA+ cells excluded. The data were produced by immunoSEQ multiplex PCR, yet TCRdb's version contains in-frame clones alone and is incomplete. The sample carries roughly 890,000 clones, over 90% recorded once. Sequencing was carried out using naive CD8+ T cells sorted from blood. The receptors here all came from a young man in good health.

V gene TRBV6-5 combines with J gene TRBJ2-7; D gene unclear. Germline V gives CDR1 MNHEY, CDR2 SVGAGI. The CDR3 spans 11 residues. The V and J ends lost 4 bases and 6 bases respectively, with 7 bases between them. DNA of the CDR3: TGTGCCAGCAGTTTAGGTCTCGAGCAGTACTTC. It translates to CASSLGLEQYF.

This rearrangement joins TRBV2 to TRBJ2-5; D is perhaps TRBD1 (5 bases). Germline CDR1 reads SNHLY; CDR2 reads FYNNEI. V shed 7 bases and J shed 4 bases, with 22 bases lying between them. CDR3 size: 16 residues. CDR3 protein: CASNRPLTDSIETQYF. CDR3 bases: TGTGCCAGCAACCGACCTTTGACAGATTCTATAGAGACCCAGTACTTC.

V is TRBV4-3 and J is TRBJ1-1; unclear D gene. The length of the CDR3 is 14 residues. CDR1 and CDR2 from the germline V gene are LGHNA and YSLEER. Trimming removed 0 bases at V and 4 bases at J, with 9 bases between. In DNA form, the CDR3 reads TGCGCCAGCAGCCAAGATGGGTACGGCACTGAAGCTTTCTTT. It translates to CASSQDGYGTEAFF.

The chain couples TRBV9 to TRBJ2-5, with D hard to call. Deletions cut 2 bases from V and 3 bases from J, with 14 bases between. The CDR3 runs 15 residues. Germline lookup yields CDR1 SGDLS and CDR2 YYNGEE. CDR3 in amino acids: CASSVLGNLEETQYF. The CDR3 region has the DNA TGTGCCAGCAGCGTTCTGGGAAACCTAGAAGAGACCCAGTACTTC.

This chain links TRBV10-3 with TRBJ1-2; unclear D gene. The CDR3 has 14 residues. Trimming took off 10 bases at V and 5 bases at J, with 20 bases between the two ends. Germline V gene sequence: CDR1 ENHRY, CDR2 SYGVKD. As DNA, the CDR3 is TGTGCCACTGGATCCTTTCTCCTGGGGTATGGCTACACCTTC. Translating gives CATGSFLLGYGYTF.

V and J are TRBV7-6 and TRBJ2-1, with 9 nucleotides matching TRBD2. The CDR3 sequence is 16 residues long. CDR1 is SGHVS and CDR2 is FNYEAQ in the germline V gene. V lost 4 bases to trimming and J lost 6 bases; unmatched junction nucleotides: 10. The CDR3 region is CASSSPAGLARNEQFF. CDR3 DNA sequence: TGTGCCAGCAGCTCCCCAGCGGGACTAGCCCGCAATGAGCAGTTCTTC. Full variable domain (outside the CDR3, taken from reference TRBV7-6 and TRBJ2-1): GAGVSQSPRYKVTKRGQDVALRCDPISGHVSLYWYRQALGQGPEFLTYFNYEAQQDKSGLPNDRFSAERPEGSISTLTIQRTEQRDSAMYRCASSSPAGLARNEQFFGPGTRLTVL.

The CDR3 sequence: CASSLFEGGQETQYF. As DNA, the CDR3 is TGTGCCAGCAGTTTATTTGAGGGAGGTCAAGAGACCCAGTACTTC. The chain recombines TRBV27 with TRBJ2-5; the D gene is possibly TRBD2 (6 bases). V lost 1 base to trimming and J lost 2 bases, with 11 bases between them. The CDR3 extends over 15 amino acids. CDR1 and CDR2 (germline): MNHEY, SMNVEV (reference sequence).

V is TRBV7-6 and J is TRBJ2-5, with TRBD2 identical over 8 bases. CDR1 and CDR2 (germline): SGHVS, FNYEAQ. Unmatched junction bases numbered 7, after V lost 8 bases and J lost 2 bases. The CDR3 runs to 14 residues. Here the CDR3 reads CASLLAGGQETQYF. In nucleotides, the CDR3 is TGTGCCAGCCTACTCGCGGGAGGACAAGAGACCCAGTACTTC.

The chain employs TRBV27 and TRBJ2-1; 7 positions match TRBD2. The germline CDR1 and CDR2 sequences are MNHEY and SMNVEV (reference sequence). Losses at the gene ends were 2 bases for V and 8 bases for J; bases not matched to a gene: 12. CDR3 size: 16 residues. CDR3 DNA sequence: TGTGCCAGCAGTTTAATAGGGACTAATGGGCCCGATGAGCAGTTCTTC. As protein: CASSLIGTNGPDEQFF.

The CDR3 sequence is CASSLEDTDTQYF. CDR3 sequence (DNA): TGTGCCAGCAGTTTAGAGGACACAGATACGCAGTATTTT. This chain connects TRBV28 to TRBJ2-3; no definite D call. The V gene's germline CDR1 is MDHEN and CDR2 SYDVKM. This CDR3 is 13 amino acids long. V was shortened by 2 bases and J by 2 bases, with 5 bases between the two germline ends.

This clone was seen a few times. This clone may be a read error of a much larger clone one base away. The chain uses TRBV9 and TRBJ2-2; D uncertain. This CDR3 is built from 12 residues. V was shortened by 4 bases and J by 2 bases, with 3 bases between the two germline ends. Germline CDR1 reads SGDLS; CDR2 reads YYNGEE. Here the CDR3 reads CASSFNTGELFF. The CDR3 DNA reads as TGTGCCAGCAGCTTCAACACCGGGGAGCTGTTTTTT.

This clone appeared once. The V and J genes are TRBV11-3 and TRBJ2-2, with D uncertain. This CDR3 is built from 12 residues. Germline loops: CDR1 SGHNT, CDR2 YENEEA. The V end was cut by 3 bases, the J end by 8 bases, with 7 bases between. The CDR3 nucleotides read TGTGCCAGCAGCTTTGAGGTTGGGGAGCTGTTTTTT. Its translation: CASSFEVGELFF.

CDR3 sequence reads: CASSSPLTGNTEAFF. CDR3 sequence (DNA): TGTGCCAGCAGCTCCCCCCTGACAGGGAACACTGAAGCTTTCTTT. The chain is built from TRBV13 and TRBJ1-1, with a weak D call TRBD1 (6 bases). The germline gives CDR1 PRHDT, CDR2 FYEKMQ (reference sequence). This CDR3 spans 15 amino acids. The ends were cut back, 4 bases at V and 1 base at J, with 13 bases in the middle.

The chain joins TRBV15 to TRBJ2-1; the match to TRBD2 covers 7 bases. The CDR3 extends over 16 amino acids. Germline assignment: CDR1 LNHNV and CDR2 YYDKDF (reference sequence). With 3 bases clipped from V and 2 bases from J, the junction kept 7 bases outside the gene matches. The CDR3, as DNA: TGTGCCACCAGCAGGTCCGGGACTACCGCCTACAATGAGCAGTTCTTC. It translates to CATSRSGTTAYNEQFF.

The V call is TRBV2, the J call TRBJ2-3, with D possibly being TRBD1 or TRBD2 (6 bases each). Germline values: CDR1 SNHLY, CDR2 FYNNEI. The CDR3 sequence is 15 residues long. The V gene lost 10 bases and the J gene lost 0 bases, with 17 bases spanning the gap. CDR3 in amino acids: CAIARRDTSTDTQYF. In nucleotides, the CDR3 is TGTGCCATAGCTCGGCGGGACACTAGCACAGATACGCAGTATTTT.

The chain uses TRBV7-6 and TRBJ2-6; 9 positions agree with TRBD1. Germline V gene lookup returns CDR1 SGHVS and CDR2 FNYEAQ. The CDR3 runs 16 residues. The V segment lost 4 bases and the J segment 1 base; nucleotides outside the gene matches: 2. The CDR3 coding sequence is TGTGCCAGCAGCTCGGGACAGGGTTCTGGGGCCAACGTCCTGACTTTC. Translation gives CASSSGQGSGANVLTF.

The rearrangement uses TRBV7-2 and TRBJ2-3; D remains unclear. V was pared by 1 base and J by 0 bases, with 8 bases between. The length of the CDR3 is 15 residues. Per germline, CDR1 SGHTA and CDR2 FQGNSA. Here the CDR3 reads CASSLDGFSTDTQYF. The CDR3 DNA follows: TGTGCCAGCAGCTTAGACGGGTTTAGCACAGATACGCAGTATTTT.

The chain combines TRBV28 with TRBJ2-7, with D perhaps assigned TRBD1 or TRBD2 (5 bases each). Deletions cut 2 bases from V and 3 bases from J, with 8 bases between. This CDR3 has 13 residues. Germline assignment: CDR1 MDHEN and CDR2 SYDVKM. The CDR3 nucleotides are TGTGCCAGCAGTTTAGAGAGGGGCTACGAGCAGTACTTC. Residues: CASSLERGYEQYF.

This chain connects TRBV7-9 to TRBJ2-1, with TRBD2 identical over 10 bases. Germline V gene lookup returns CDR1 SEHNR and CDR2 FQNEAQ (reference sequence). The CDR3 sequence is 17 residues long. The ends lost 5 bases at V and 2 bases at J; junction bases unmatched: 9. As DNA, the CDR3 is TGTGCCAGCAGCGACAGGACTAGCGGACGGGCCTACAATGAGCAGTTCTTC. Encoded protein: CASSDRTSGRAYNEQFF.

The chain is built from TRBV7-8 and TRBJ2-5; 8 bases are a match to TRBD1. This CDR3 is 15 amino acids long. The germline V gene has CDR1 SGHVS and CDR2 FQNEAQ. V gave up 1 base and J gave up 4 bases; unmatched junction bases: 5. The CDR3 region has the DNA TGTGCCAGCAGCTTAGTTGGACAGGGTAGAGAGACCCAGTACTTC. This sequence encodes CASSLVGQGRETQYF.

This chain uses TRBV5-4 with TRBJ2-1; maybe TRBD2 (5 bases). This CDR3 has 14 amino acids. CDR1 is SGHNT, CDR2 YYREEE, per germline (reference sequence). V was shortened by 5 bases and J by 8 bases, with 17 bases between the two germline ends. This CDR3 is CASSSITSSHEQFF. CDR3 nucleotides: TGTGCCAGCAGTTCGATAACTAGTAGCCATGAGCAGTTCTTC.

In regard to this clone: This specimen includes other DNA sequences encoding the same CDR3. The chain joins TRBV29-1 to TRBJ2-1, with D perhaps assigned TRBD1 or TRBD2 (5 bases each). Per germline, CDR1 SQVTM and CDR2 ANQGSEA. CDR3 length equals 11 residues. V lost 4 bases and J lost 6, with 7 bases in between. CDR3 residues: CSVVGGNEQFF. The CDR3 DNA is TGCAGCGTTGTTGGGGGCAATGAGCAGTTCTTC.

V gene TRBV5-1 combines with J gene TRBJ1-1, with 9 bases aligning to TRBD1. CDR3 length: 14 residues. Germline trimming cut 2 bases from V and 7 bases from J; bases unmatched to any gene: 6. Germline CDR1 SGHRS, CDR2 YFSETQ. This chain's CDR3 is CASSLTGGEGEAFF. For the CDR3, the DNA is TGCGCCAGCAGCTTAACAGGGGGCGAGGGTGAAGCTTTCTTT.

This chain joins TRBV6-5 and TRBJ2-2; D uncertain. CDR1 MNHEY and CDR2 SVGAGI come from the germline V gene. CDR3 length: 14 residues. Trimming shortened V by 6 bases and J by 5 bases, and 13 bases separated the two germline ends. CDR3 in amino acids: CASSPNGVTGELFF. CDR3 DNA: TGTGCCAGCAGCCCAAATGGAGTGACCGGGGAGCTGTTTTTT.

The chain couples TRBV28 to TRBJ2-7, with D tentatively TRBD2 (6 bases). V lost 6 bases, J lost 3 bases, and 12 bases lay in between. This CDR3 is 13 amino acids long. Germline-derived CDR1 and CDR2 are MDHEN and SYDVKM. The DNA of the CDR3 is TGTGCCAGCAGATTGAGGGGAGGCTACGAGCAGTACTTC. Amino acid sequence: CASRLRGGYEQYF.

V gene TRBV7-9 combines with J gene TRBJ2-7; 8 bases map to TRBD2. This CDR3 region has 15 residues. Per the germline V gene, CDR1 is SEHNR and CDR2 is FQNEAQ (reference sequence). Trimming at V came to 2 bases and at J to 3 bases, leaving 6 bases not matched to a gene. The CDR3 DNA follows: TGTGCCAGCAGCTTACAGGGGCGGGGGGTCTACGAGCAGTACTTC. Its protein is CASSLQGRGVYEQYF.

The chain couples TRBV13 to TRBJ2-6; perhaps TRBD2 as D (5 bases). Trimming stripped 2 bases from V and 0 bases from J, with 11 bases between. Germline CDR1 is PRHDT and CDR2 is FYEKMQ (reference sequence). This CDR3 has 17 residues. Here the CDR3 reads CASSLMGSFSGANVLTF. CDR3 bases: TGTGCCAGCAGCTTAATGGGGAGTTTCTCTGGGGCCAACGTCCTGACTTTC.